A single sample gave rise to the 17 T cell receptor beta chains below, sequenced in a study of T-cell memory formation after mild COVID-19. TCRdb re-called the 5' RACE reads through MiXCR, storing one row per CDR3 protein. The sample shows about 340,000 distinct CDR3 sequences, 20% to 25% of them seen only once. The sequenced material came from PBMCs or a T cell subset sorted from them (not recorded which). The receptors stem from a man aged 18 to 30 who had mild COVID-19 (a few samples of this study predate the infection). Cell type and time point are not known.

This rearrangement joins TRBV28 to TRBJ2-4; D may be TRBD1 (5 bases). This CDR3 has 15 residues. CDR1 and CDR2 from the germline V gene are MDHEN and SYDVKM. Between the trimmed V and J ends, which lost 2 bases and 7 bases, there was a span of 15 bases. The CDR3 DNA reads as TGTGCCAGCAGTTTAGCGCAGACAGTAAGGAACATTCAGTACTTC. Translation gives CASSLAQTVRNIQYF.

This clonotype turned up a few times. CDR3 region: CASSSDRPNGYTF. CDR3 nucleotide sequence: TGCGCCAGCAGCTCGGACAGGCCCAATGGCTACACCTTC. The chain employs TRBV5-1 and TRBJ1-2; 7 nucleotides agree with TRBD1. The trim removed 3 bases at V and 6 bases at J, leaving 5 bases unmatched. The CDR3 is 13 amino acids. The V gene's germline CDR1 is SGHRS and CDR2 YFSETQ. Full variable domain (remainder filled in from reference TRBV5-1 and TRBJ1-2): KAGVTQTPRYLIKTRGQQVTLSCSPISGHRSVSWYQQTPGQGLQFLFEYFSETQRNKGNFPGRFSGRQFSNSRSEMNVSTLELGDSALYLCASSSDRPNGYTFGSGTRLTVV.

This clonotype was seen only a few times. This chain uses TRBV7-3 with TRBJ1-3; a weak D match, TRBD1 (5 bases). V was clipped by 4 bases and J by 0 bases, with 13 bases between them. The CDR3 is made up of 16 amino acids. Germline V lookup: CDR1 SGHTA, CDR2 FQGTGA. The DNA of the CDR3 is TGTGCCAGCAGCTCCGGGACCTCCTACTCTGGAAACACCATATATTTT. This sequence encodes CASSSGTSYSGNTIYF.

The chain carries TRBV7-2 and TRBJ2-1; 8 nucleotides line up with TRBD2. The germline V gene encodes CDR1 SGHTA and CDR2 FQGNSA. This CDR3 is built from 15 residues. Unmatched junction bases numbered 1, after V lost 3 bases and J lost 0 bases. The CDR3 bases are TGTGCCAGCAGCTTTGCGGGGGGCTCCTACAATGAGCAGTTCTTC. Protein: CASSFAGGSYNEQFF.

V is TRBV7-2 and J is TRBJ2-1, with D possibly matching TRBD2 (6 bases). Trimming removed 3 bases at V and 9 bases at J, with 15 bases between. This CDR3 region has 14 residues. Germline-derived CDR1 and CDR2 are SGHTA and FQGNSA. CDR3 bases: TGTGCCAGCAGCTTGGCGGAGGGATCGGGTGAGCAGTTCTTC. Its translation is CASSLAEGSGEQFF.

CDR3 amino acids: CSARTLGQSGKPQHF. The DNA for the CDR3 is TGCAGTGCTAGAACCCTAGGACAGTCTGGGAAGCCCCAGCATTTT. The V call is TRBV20-1, the J call TRBJ1-5; D is perhaps TRBD1 (6 bases). V was shortened by 2 bases and J by 8 bases, with 19 bases between the two germline ends. The length of the CDR3 is 15 residues. The V gene's germline CDR1 is DFQATT and CDR2 SNEGSKA (reference sequence).

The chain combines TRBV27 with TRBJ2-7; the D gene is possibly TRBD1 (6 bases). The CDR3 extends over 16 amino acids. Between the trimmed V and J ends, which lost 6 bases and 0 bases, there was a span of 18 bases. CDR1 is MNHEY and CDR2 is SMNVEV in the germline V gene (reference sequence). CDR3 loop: CASSYTGITFSYEQYF. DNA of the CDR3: TGTGCCAGCAGCTATACAGGGATTACTTTCTCCTACGAGCAGTACTTC.

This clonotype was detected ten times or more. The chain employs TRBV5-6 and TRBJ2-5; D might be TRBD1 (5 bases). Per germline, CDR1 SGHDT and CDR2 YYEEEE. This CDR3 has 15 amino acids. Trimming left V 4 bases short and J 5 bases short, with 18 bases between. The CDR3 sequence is CASSRRAQSWETQYF. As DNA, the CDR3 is TGTGCCAGCAGCCGCAGGGCCCAGAGTTGGGAGACCCAGTACTTC.

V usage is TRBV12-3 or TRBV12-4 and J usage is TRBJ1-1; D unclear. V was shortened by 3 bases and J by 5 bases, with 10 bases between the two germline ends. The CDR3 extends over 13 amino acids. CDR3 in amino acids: CASSFTDQTEAFF. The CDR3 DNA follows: TGTGCCAGCAGTTTTACGGATCAAACTGAAGCTTTCTTT.

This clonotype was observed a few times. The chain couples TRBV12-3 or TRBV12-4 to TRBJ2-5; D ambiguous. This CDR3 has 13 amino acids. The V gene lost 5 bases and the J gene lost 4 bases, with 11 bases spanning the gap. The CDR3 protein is CASSPQSAETQYF. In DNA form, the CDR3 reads TGTGCCAGCAGTCCCCAGAGCGCAGAGACCCAGTACTTC.

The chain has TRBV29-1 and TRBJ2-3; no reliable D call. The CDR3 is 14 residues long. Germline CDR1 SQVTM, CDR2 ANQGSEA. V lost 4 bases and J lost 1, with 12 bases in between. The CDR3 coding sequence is TGCAGCGTTGCTCTGCGCCTGGGCACAGATACGCAGTATTTT. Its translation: CSVALRLGTDTQYF.

This CDR3 reads CASRTSGGNYNEQFF. In nucleotides, the CDR3 is TGTGCCAGTAGGACTAGCGGGGGGAACTACAATGAGCAGTTCTTC. The rearrangement uses TRBV19 and TRBJ2-1; 13 bases match TRBD2. The CDR3 loop spans 15 amino acids. Germline values: CDR1 LNHDA, CDR2 SQIVND (reference sequence). Trimming cost V 6 bases and J 3 bases; bases outside gene matches: 2.

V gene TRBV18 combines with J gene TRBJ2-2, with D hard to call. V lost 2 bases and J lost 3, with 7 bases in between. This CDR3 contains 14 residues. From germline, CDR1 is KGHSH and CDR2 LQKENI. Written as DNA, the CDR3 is TGTGCCAGCTCACCAAGTCTCGACACCGGGGAGCTGTTTTTT. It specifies CASSPSLDTGELFF. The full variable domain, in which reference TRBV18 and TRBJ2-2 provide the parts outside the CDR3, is NAGVMQNPRHLVRRRGQEARLRCSPMKGHSHVYWYRQLPEEGLKFMVYLQKENIIDESGMPKERFSAEFPKEGPSILRIQQVVRGDSAAYFCASSPSLDTGELFFGEGSRLTVL.

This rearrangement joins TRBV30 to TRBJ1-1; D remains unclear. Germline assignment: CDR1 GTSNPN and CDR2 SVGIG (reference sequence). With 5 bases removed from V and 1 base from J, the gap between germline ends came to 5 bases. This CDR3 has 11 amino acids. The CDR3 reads CAWGRNTEAFF. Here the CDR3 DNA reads TGTGCCTGGGGGCGGAACACTGAAGCTTTCTTT.

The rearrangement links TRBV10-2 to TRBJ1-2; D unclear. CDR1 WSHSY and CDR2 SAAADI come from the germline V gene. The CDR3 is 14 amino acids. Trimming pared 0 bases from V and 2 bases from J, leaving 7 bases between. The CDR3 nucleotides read TGCGCCAGCAGTGAGTCGAGCAGGAACTATGGCTACACCTTC. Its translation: CASSESSRNYGYTF.

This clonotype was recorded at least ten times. The CDR3 coding sequence is TGTGCCAGCAGTGAAATTAGGGGAGATACGCAGTATTTT. Translated, it gives CASSEIRGDTQYF. V gene TRBV25-1 combines with J gene TRBJ2-3; tentatively, D is TRBD1 (5 bases). The CDR3 totals 13 residues. The germline V and J ends were trimmed by 2 bases and 5 bases, with 8 bases remaining between them. The germline V gene has CDR1 MGHDK and CDR2 SYGVNS.

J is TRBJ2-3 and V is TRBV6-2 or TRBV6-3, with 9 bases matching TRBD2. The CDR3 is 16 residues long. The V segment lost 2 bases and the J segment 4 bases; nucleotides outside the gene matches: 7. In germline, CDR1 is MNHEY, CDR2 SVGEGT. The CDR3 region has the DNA TGTGCCAGCAGTTACGAGGGTAGCGGGGGCGCAGATACGCAGTATTTT. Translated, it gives CASSYEGSGGADTQYF.